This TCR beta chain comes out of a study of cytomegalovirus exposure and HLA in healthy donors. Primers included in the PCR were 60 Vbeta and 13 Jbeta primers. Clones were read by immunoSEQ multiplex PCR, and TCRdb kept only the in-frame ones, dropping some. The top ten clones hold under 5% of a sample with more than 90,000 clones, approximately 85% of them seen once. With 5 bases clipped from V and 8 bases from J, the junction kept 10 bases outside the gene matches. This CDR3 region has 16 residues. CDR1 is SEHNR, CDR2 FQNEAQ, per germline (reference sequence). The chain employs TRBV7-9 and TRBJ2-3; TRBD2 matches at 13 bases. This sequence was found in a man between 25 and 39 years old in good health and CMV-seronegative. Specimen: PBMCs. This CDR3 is CASSRVLAGGPGTQYF. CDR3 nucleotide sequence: TGTGCCAGCAGCCGGGTACTAGCGGGAGGGCCGGGTACGCAGTATTTT.